The 13 T cell receptor beta chains below all came from one sample that was sequenced in a study of cytomegalovirus exposure and HLA in healthy donors. Primers included in the PCR were 60 Vbeta and 13 Jbeta primers. Assay: immunoSEQ multiplex PCR; the TCRdb copy retains only in-frame clones and omits some. The sample has 150,000 or so clones; about two thirds are singletons. The sample was PBMCs. The source is a human donor in good health.

This clone was observed a handful of times. The chain employs TRBV19 and TRBJ1-6; 11 bases align to TRBD1. Germline trimming cut 5 bases from V and 10 bases from J; bases unmatched to any gene: 7. Germline-derived CDR1 and CDR2 are LNHDA and SQIVND (reference sequence). This CDR3 is built from 15 residues. The CDR3 nucleotides read TGTGCCAGTAGTGCCTCGGGACAGGGGGGCTCACCCCTCCACTTT. Amino acids: CASSASGQGGSPLHF.

The V gene is TRBV11-2, the J gene TRBJ2-7; the D gene is possibly TRBD1 (6 bases). CDR1 SGHAT and CDR2 FQNNGV come from the germline V gene. The CDR3 consists of 15 residues. Trimming removed 3 bases from V and 4 bases from J, with 16 bases in between. CDR3 sequence (DNA): TGTGCCAGCAGCTTCGGGACACCCCTCGGGTACGAGCAGTACTTC. As protein: CASSFGTPLGYEQYF. The complete variable domain, with remaining parts taken from reference TRBV11-2 and TRBJ2-7, reads EAGVAQSPRYKIIEKRQSVAFWCNPISGHATLYWYQQILGQGPKLLIQFQNNGVVDDSQLPKDRFSAERLKGVDSTLKIQPAKLEDSAVYLCASSFGTPLGYEQYFGPGTRLTVT.

This chain joins TRBV2 and TRBJ1-2; tentatively, D is TRBD1 (5 bases). The CDR3 sequence is 18 residues long. With 5 bases removed from V and 1 base from J, the gap between germline ends came to 23 bases. Looked up from germline, CDR1 is SNHLY and CDR2 is FYNNEI. The CDR3 DNA sequence: TGTGCCAGCAGTCCTTTGGGAGGCCTCACAAGGGGTAACTATGGCTACACCTTC. Amino acid sequence: CASSPLGGLTRGNYGYTF.

The J gene is TRBJ2-5, the V gene TRBV29-1; D unresolved. Trimming shortened V by 1 base and J by 4 bases, and 7 bases separated the two germline ends. Germline loops: CDR1 SQVTM, CDR2 ANQGSEA. This CDR3 contains 12 residues. This CDR3 is CSVEGARETQYF. Here the CDR3 DNA reads TGCAGCGTTGAAGGTGCCAGAGAGACCCAGTACTTC.

In DNA, the CDR3 is TGTGCCAGCAGCTCCGCGGGGGTATCCTACAATGAGCAGTTCTTC. Protein product: CASSSAGVSYNEQFF. The V call is TRBV7-3, the J call TRBJ2-1; 7 positions match TRBD2. This CDR3 spans 15 amino acids. Germline V gene sequence: CDR1 SGHTA, CDR2 FQGTGA. Unmatched junction bases numbered 4, after V lost 4 bases and J lost 1 base.

The genes are TRBV18 and TRBJ2-7, with TRBD1 matching over 11 bases. The CDR3 totals 15 residues. The germline V gene has CDR1 KGHSH and CDR2 LQKENI. Germline trimming cut 3 bases from V and 0 bases from J; bases unmatched to any gene: 1. CDR3 in amino acids: CASSPGTGGSYEQYF. Here the CDR3 DNA reads TGTGCCAGCTCACCCGGGACAGGGGGCTCCTACGAGCAGTACTTC. The full variable domain, its missing parts supplied by reference TRBV18 and TRBJ2-7, is NAGVMQNPRHLVRRRGQEARLRCSPMKGHSHVYWYRQLPEEGLKFMVYLQKENIIDESGMPKERFSAEFPKEGPSILRIQQVVRGDSAAYFCASSPGTGGSYEQYFGPGTRLTVT.

With respect to this clone: One end of the junction fails to match germline, which may point to a read error. The chain recombines TRBV20-1 with TRBJ1-2, with TRBD1 matching over 7 bases. The germline V gene has CDR1 DFQATT and CDR2 SNEGSKA (reference sequence). The CDR3 contains 11 residues. CDR3 in DNA: TGCAGTGCTGGAGACAGGGATGGCTACACCTTC. The encoded protein is CSAGDRDGYTF.

The chain is built from TRBV2 and TRBJ2-5; D gene ambiguous. Germline-derived CDR1 and CDR2 are SNHLY and FYNNEI. V was cut by 7 bases and J by 5 bases, with 5 bases left in between. This CDR3 is 10 amino acids long. CDR3 amino acids: CASTLETQYF. CDR3 sequence (DNA): TGTGCCAGCACCCTGGAGACCCAGTACTTC.

This chain links TRBV5-1 with TRBJ1-1, with 10 nucleotides matching TRBD1. The junction had 13 bases not matched to a gene; V was cut back by 0 bases and J by 5 bases. The CDR3 has 18 residues. The germline V gene encodes CDR1 SGHRS and CDR2 YFSETQ. CDR3 nucleotides: TGCGCCAGCAGCTTGGAAATCGGGACAGGGGCGGCGCGAACTGAAGCTTTCTTT. This codes for CASSLEIGTGAARTEAFF.

This chain links TRBV5-4 with TRBJ2-7, with TRBD2 matching 7 bases. V lost 2 bases to trimming and J lost 3 bases; unmatched junction nucleotides: 5. The CDR3 runs to 14 residues. CDR1 SGHNT and CDR2 YYREEE come from the germline V gene (reference sequence). CDR3 sequence reads: CASSFSASGYEQYF. CDR3 nucleotides: TGTGCCAGCAGCTTTTCGGCTAGCGGCTACGAGCAGTACTTC. Based on the CDR3 plus reference TRBV5-4 and TRBJ2-7, the full variable domain is ETGVTQSPTHLIKTRGQQVTLRCSSQSGHNTVSWYQQALGQGPQFIFQYYREEENGRGNFPPRFSGLQFPNYSSELNVNALELDDSALYLCASSFSASGYEQYFGPGTRLTVT.

V and J are TRBV4-3 and TRBJ1-2; TRBD1 matches 9 bases. CDR1 is LGHNA, CDR2 YSLEER, per germline. Trimming cost V 1 base and J 2 bases; bases outside gene matches: 5. This CDR3 comprises 16 residues. In DNA, the CDR3 is TGCGCCAGCAGCCAAGCCTCAGGGACAGGGAACTATGGCTACACCTTC. This sequence encodes CASSQASGTGNYGYTF.

The V and J genes are TRBV5-1 and TRBJ2-3, with D perhaps matching TRBD2 (6 bases). This CDR3 comprises 15 residues. Germline-derived CDR1 and CDR2 are SGHRS and YFSETQ. Trimming shortened V by 7 bases and J by 0 bases, and 15 bases separated the two germline ends. Here the CDR3 DNA reads TGCGCCAGCGGAGCCGACGGGGGAAGCACAGATACGCAGTATTTT. Protein: CASGADGGSTDTQYF.

V and J are TRBV27 and TRBJ2-2; the match to TRBD1 covers 9 bases. This CDR3 comprises 15 residues. CDR1 is MNHEY and CDR2 is SMNVEV in the germline V gene (reference sequence). The V segment lost 6 bases and the J segment 3 bases; nucleotides outside the gene matches: 5. CDR3 residues: CASRNRDRDTGELFF. CDR3 nucleotides: TGTGCCAGCAGGAACCGGGACAGGGACACCGGGGAGCTGTTTTTT.